These T cell receptor beta chains were read from a single sample in a study of cytomegalovirus exposure and HLA in healthy donors. This table comes from immunoSEQ multiplex PCR, and its TCRdb copy is limited to in-frame clones, with some not included. The data show about 160,000 clones, about 80% seen once. What was sequenced was PBMCs. The receptors originated from a man aged 18-30 years in good health and CMV-seropositive. Both conserved end residues are part of each CDR3. D genes are given only for firm matches. Not every row has a clone size; where given, it reads once, few, many or a size class.

>few|TRBV9|TRBJ2-7|TRBD1
TGTGCCAGCAGCCCAGGACAGGGGTGGGTGTACGAGCAGTACTTC
CASSPGQGWVYEQYF
>few|TRBV5-1|TRBJ2-2|-
TGCGCCAGCAGCTTGGACAGGGTGAACACCGGGGAGCTGTTTTTT
CASSLDRVNTGELFF
>-|TRBV7-9|TRBJ1-5|TRBD1
TGTGCCAGCAGCTTAGCAACCGGGACAGGGTTCAATCAGCCCCAGCATTTT
CASSLATGTGFNQPQHF
>-|TRBV6-5|TRBJ1-1|-
TGTGCCAGCAGTTACACTCCGAACACTGAAGCTTTCTTT
CASSYTPNTEAFF
>-|TRBV27|TRBJ1-2|-
TGTGCCAGCAGTTTATTTGCAGAGGCATCTGGCTACACCTTC
CASSLFAEASGYTF
>-|TRBV27|TRBJ1-5|TRBD1
TGTGCCAGCAGTTTAGCAGGGGGAGTTCAGCCCCAGCATTTT
CASSLAGGVQPQHF
>few|TRBV29-1|TRBJ2-3|TRBD1
TGCAGCGTTGGGGGACAGATTAGCACAGATACGCAGTATTTT
CSVGGQISTDTQYF
>-|TRBV7-6|TRBJ1-5|-
TGTGCCAGCAGCCCCGGGGGGGGTAGCAATCAGCCCCAGCATTTT
CASSPGGGSNQPQHF
>-|TRBV5-1|TRBJ2-5|TRBD2
TGCGCCAGCAGCCCCCACGGGGGGTTGGAGACCCAGTACTTC
CASSPHGGLETQYF
>once|TRBV10-3|TRBJ2-2|TRBD2
TGTGCCATCAAAGGAGGGAGCGGGGGGCCGAACACCGGGGAGCTGTTTTTT
CAIKGGSGGPNTGELFF
>few|TRBV18|TRBJ1-2|-
TGTGCCAGCTCACCTCTACCGGTCCAGGATGGCTACACCTTC
CASSPLPVQDGYTF
>-|TRBV19|TRBJ2-6|TRBD1
TGTGCCAGTAGAGACAGGGGTGGCTCTGGGGCCAACGTCCTGACTTTC
CASRDRGGSGANVLTF
>-|TRBV5-1|TRBJ2-5|TRBD1
TGCGCCAGCAGCTTACGGACAGGAGGCCAAGAGACCCAGTACTTC
CASSLRTGGQETQYF
>-|TRBV29-1|TRBJ2-1|TRBD2
TGCAGCGTTGAAGTTGGGGGGAGGGCCGGCGATGAGCAGTTCTTC
CSVEVGGRAGDEQFF
>-|TRBV30|TRBJ1-2|-
TGTGCCTGGAGTGGGGACACCTACCGCGTAGCTAACTATGGCTACACCTTC
CAWSGDTYRVANYGYTF
>-|TRBV19|TRBJ1-5|-
TGTGCCAGTAGTTTCGATCCGGGACATGGGGGTTACTATAGCAATCAGCCCCAGCATTTT
CASSFDPGHGGYYSNQPQHF
>once|TRBV7-9|TRBJ1-3|-
TGTGCCAGCAGCTTGGTGGGGACACCCGGAAACACCATATATTTT
CASSLVGTPGNTIYF
>-|TRBV6-1|TRBJ1-1|TRBD1
TGTGCCAGCAGTGCCAGGGGGCGAATCACTGAAGCTTTCTTT
CASSARGRITEAFF
>-|TRBV5-6|TRBJ1-1|-
TGTGCCAGCAGCTTTGATGCGGCCAACACTGAAGCTTTCTTT
CASSFDAANTEAFF
>-|TRBV5-6|TRBJ2-2|TRBD1
TGTGCCAGCAGCGCGGACAGGGAGCTACCCATAGGCGCCGGGGAGCTGTTTTTT
CASSADRELPIGAGELFF
>-|TRBV5-6|TRBJ1-2|-
TGTGCCAGCAGCTTGGGCGATACAGGCTATGGCTACACCTTC
CASSLGDTGYGYTF
>few|TRBV19|TRBJ2-2|TRBD2
TGTGCCAGTAGTCGACTACTAGCGTCGAACACCGGGGAGCTGTTTTTT
CASSRLLASNTGELFF
>few|TRBV7-3|TRBJ1-6|-
TGTGCCAGCAGCTTGGCGGGGCCCAATAATTCACCCCTCCACTTT
CASSLAGPNNSPLHF
>-|TRBV2|TRBJ2-5|TRBD1
TGTGCCAGCAGTGAGCTTACAGGGGGCGCAGGGGAGACCCAGTACTTC
CASSELTGGAGETQYF
>-|TRBV5-4|TRBJ2-7|-
TGTGCCAGCAGCTTGGGATGGAGGGTGGAGGAGCAGTACTTC
CASSLGWRVEEQYF
>-|TRBV5-1|TRBJ2-6|-
TGCGCCAGCAGCTTGGAGGACATCTCTGGGGCCAACGTCCTGACTTTC
CASSLEDISGANVLTF
>-|TRBV9|TRBJ2-7|TRBD1
TGTGCCAGCAGCCCCCGACAGGGGGCGTACGAGCAGTACTTC
CASSPRQGAYEQYF
>-|TRBV19|TRBJ1-5|-
TGTGCCAGTAACGGGGGGGCGAGTCAGCCCCAGCATTTT
CASNGGASQPQHF